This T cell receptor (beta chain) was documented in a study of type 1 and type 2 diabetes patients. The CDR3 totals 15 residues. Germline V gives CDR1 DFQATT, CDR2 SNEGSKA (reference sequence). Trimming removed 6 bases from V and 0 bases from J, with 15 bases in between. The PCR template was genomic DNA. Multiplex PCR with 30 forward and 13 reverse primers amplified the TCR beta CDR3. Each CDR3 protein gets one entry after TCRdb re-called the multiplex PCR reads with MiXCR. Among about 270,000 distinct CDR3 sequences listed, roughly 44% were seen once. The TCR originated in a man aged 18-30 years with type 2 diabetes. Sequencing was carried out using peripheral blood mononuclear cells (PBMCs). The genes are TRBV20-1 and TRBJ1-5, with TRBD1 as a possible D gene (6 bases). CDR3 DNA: TGCAGTGCCCGGGTGACAGGACATAGCAATCAGCCCCAGCATTTT. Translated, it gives CSARVTGHSNQPQHF.